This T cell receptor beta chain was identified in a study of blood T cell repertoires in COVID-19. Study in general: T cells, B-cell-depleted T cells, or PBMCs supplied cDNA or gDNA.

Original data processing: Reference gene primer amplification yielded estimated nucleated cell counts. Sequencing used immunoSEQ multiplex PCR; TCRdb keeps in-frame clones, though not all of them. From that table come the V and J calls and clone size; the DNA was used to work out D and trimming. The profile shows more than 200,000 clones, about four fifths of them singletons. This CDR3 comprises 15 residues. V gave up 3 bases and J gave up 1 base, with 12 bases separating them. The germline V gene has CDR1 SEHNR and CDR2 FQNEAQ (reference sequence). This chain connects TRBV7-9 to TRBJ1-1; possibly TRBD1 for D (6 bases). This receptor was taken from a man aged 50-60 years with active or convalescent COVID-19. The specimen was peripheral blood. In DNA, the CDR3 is TGTGCCAGCAGCTTCCGAGAAGGGGGGAACACTGAAGCTTTCTTT. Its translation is CASSFREGGNTEAFF.